This T cell receptor (beta chain) was captured in a study of blood T cell repertoires in COVID-19. As for the study in general: Sources were T cells, B-cell-depleted T cells, or PBMCs; the material itself was cDNA or gDNA.

Sequencing used immunoSEQ multiplex PCR; TCRdb keeps in-frame clones, though not all of them. Among 210,000 or so clones, around 80% were seen once, and the ten largest hold around 5%. After removal of 6 bases from V and 7 bases from J, the junction contained 12 bases not matched to a gene. The CDR3 spans 15 residues. Germline values: CDR1 MDHEN, CDR2 SYDVKM. The specimen sequenced was peripheral blood. This chain uses TRBV28 with TRBJ1-5; 7 bases agree with TRBD1. The TCR was taken from a human donor in a cohort sampled during active COVID-19. The CDR3 coding sequence is TGTGCCAGCAGGTATTACAGGGGATCAGGACAGCCCCAGCATTTT. The encoded protein is CASRYYRGSGQPQHF.